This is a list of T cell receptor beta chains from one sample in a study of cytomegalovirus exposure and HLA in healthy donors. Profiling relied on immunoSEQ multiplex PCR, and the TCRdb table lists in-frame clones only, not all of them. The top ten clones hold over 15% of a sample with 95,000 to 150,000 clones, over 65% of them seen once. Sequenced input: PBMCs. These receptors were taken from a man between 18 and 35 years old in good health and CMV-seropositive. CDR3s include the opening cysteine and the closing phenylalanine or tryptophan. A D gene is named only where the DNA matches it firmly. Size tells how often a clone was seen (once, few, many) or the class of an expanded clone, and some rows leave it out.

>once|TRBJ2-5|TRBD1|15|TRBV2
CASDLRGTAQETQYF
TGTGCCAGCGATCTTAGAGGGACAGCCCAAGAGACCCAGTACTTC
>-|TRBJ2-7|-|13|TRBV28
CASRNTGSGEQYF
TGTGCCAGCAGGAACACAGGGAGTGGCGAGCAGTACTTC
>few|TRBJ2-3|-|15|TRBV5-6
CASSLGGLSTDTQYF
TGTGCCAGCAGCTTGGGAGGCCTTAGCACAGATACGCAGTATTTT
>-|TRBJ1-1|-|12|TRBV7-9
CASSYGGDEAFF
TGTGCCAGCAGCTACGGGGGGGATGAAGCTTTCTTT
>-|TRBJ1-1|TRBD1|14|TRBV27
CASSRDRVNTEAFF
TGTGCCAGCAGTAGGGACAGGGTGAACACTGAAGCTTTCTTT
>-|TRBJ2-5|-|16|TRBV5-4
CASSPLSDSSGETQYF
TGTGCCAGCAGCCCCCTTTCCGACTCCTCGGGAGAGACCCAGTACTTC
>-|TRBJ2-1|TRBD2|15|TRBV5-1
CASSWGLAGSGEQFF
TGCGCCAGCAGCTGGGGACTAGCGGGCTCTGGGGAGCAGTTCTTC
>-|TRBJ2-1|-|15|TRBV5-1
CASSLKTVSYNEQFF
TGCGCCAGCAGCTTGAAGACAGTCTCCTACAATGAGCAGTTCTTC
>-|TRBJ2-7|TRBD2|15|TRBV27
CASSSLAEYAYEQYF
TGTGCCAGCAGTTCTCTAGCGGAATACGCCTACGAGCAGTACTTC
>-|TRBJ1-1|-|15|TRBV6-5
CASSYTDPLRTEAFF
TGTGCCAGCAGTTACACAGACCCTCTACGTACTGAAGCTTTCTTT
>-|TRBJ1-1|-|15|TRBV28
CASSLLVQGYTEAFF
TGTGCCAGCAGTTTATTGGTCCAGGGGTACACTGAAGCTTTCTTT
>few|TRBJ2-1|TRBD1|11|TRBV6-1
CAIYRGNEQFF
TGTGCCATTTACAGGGGAAATGAGCAGTTCTTC
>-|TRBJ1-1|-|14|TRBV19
CASSIATGTTEAFF
TGTGCCAGTAGTATAGCCACAGGGACCACTGAAGCTTTCTTT
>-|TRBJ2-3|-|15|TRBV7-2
CASSLGAGGTDTQYF
TGTGCCAGCAGCTTAGGGGCAGGGGGGACAGATACGCAGTATTTT
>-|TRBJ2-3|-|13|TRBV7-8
CASSPSPTDTQYF
TGTGCCAGCAGCCCCTCCCCCACAGATACGCAGTATTTT
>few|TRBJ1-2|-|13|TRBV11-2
CASSPVAGYGYTF
TGTGCCAGCTCTCCCGTGGCGGGCTATGGCTACACCTTC
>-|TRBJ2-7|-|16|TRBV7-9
CASSSIIGGPTYEQYF
TGTGCCAGCAGCTCGATAATCGGAGGCCCTACCTACGAGCAGTACTTC
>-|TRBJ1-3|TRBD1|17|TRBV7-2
CASSSTGRDSSRNTIYF
TGTGCCAGCAGCTCCACAGGCCGGGACAGTAGCCGAAACACCATATATTTT